Sequencing of this T cell receptor (beta chain) was carried out in a study of regulatory T cells in long-lasting Graves disease. The authors built TCR beta libraries using iRepertoire HTBI primers and Arm-PCR of CDR3 regions. TCRdb analysed the multiplex PCR reads with MiXCR anew, one entry per CDR3 protein. The sample has about 290,000 distinct CDR3 sequences, roughly a fifth seen once; the top ten hold roughly 50%. This clonotype has at least ten counts. This CDR3 has 17 amino acids. V shed 4 bases, J shed 4 bases, and the junction held 9 bases outside the gene matches. Per germline, CDR1 WNHNN and CDR2 SYGVQD (reference sequence). As for time point: persistent/refractory GD, antithyroid drugs over 5 years with positive TRAb. Isolated PBMC RNA provided the starting material for the TCR library.

The chain is built from TRBV10-1 and TRBJ2-2; 10 nucleotides match TRBD2. The sequencing used peripheral blood mononuclear cells (PBMCs), collected when the disease was refractory, from a patient treated with antithyroid drugs. The TCR was taken from a female donor with Graves disease. CDR3 protein: CASSARTSGKGTGELFF. Here the CDR3 DNA reads TGCGCCAGCAGTGCTAGGACTAGCGGAAAGGGCACCGGGGAGCTGTTTTTT.